The 26 T cell receptor beta chains presented below share a single source sample, sequenced in a study of early T cells in non-severe SARS-CoV-2 infection. Each CDR3 protein is one row after TCRdb ran MiXCR on the 5' RACE reads. This sample has over 45,000 distinct CDR3 sequences, with roughly 16% found just once. Sequenced material: whole blood, taken at baseline. These receptors were obtained from an adult who was a healthcare worker with PCR-confirmed SARS-CoV-2 infection or an uninfected control (not recorded which).

This clonotype was seen only a few times. The chain is built from TRBV28 and TRBJ2-6, with a possible D match to TRBD1 (6 bases). CDR1 and CDR2 from the germline V gene are MDHEN and SYDVKM. Trimming shortened V by 4 bases and J by 0 bases, and 10 bases separated the two germline ends. The CDR3 spans 16 residues. CDR3 sequence: CASSYQGTSGANVLTF. The CDR3 DNA follows: TGTGCCAGCAGTTATCAGGGGACCTCTGGGGCCAACGTCCTGACTTTC.

This clonotype was detected only a few times. The chain carries TRBV11-2 and TRBJ2-2, with TRBD1 matching over 8 bases. V lost 5 bases, J lost 0 bases, and 11 bases stayed unmatched. The germline V gene encodes CDR1 SGHAT and CDR2 FQNNGV. The CDR3 runs 18 residues. As DNA, the CDR3 is TGTGCCAGCAGCCTACCCACAGGGGGTATTGCGAACACCGGGGAGCTGTTTTTT. This sequence encodes CASSLPTGGIANTGELFF.

There are many counts of this clonotype. The rearrangement joins TRBV11-1 to TRBJ2-7; 7 bases align to TRBD2. With V trimmed by 5 bases and J by 6 bases, 10 bases remained unmatched. The CDR3 spans 14 residues. The germline CDR1 and CDR2 sequences are SGHAT and FQDESV (reference sequence). The CDR3 is CASSPPGGGLEQYF. DNA of the CDR3: TGTGCCAGCAGCCCTCCGGGAGGCGGCCTCGAGCAGTACTTC.

The chain joins TRBV6-2 or TRBV6-3 to TRBJ1-2, with TRBD1 matching over 8 bases. CDR1 is MNHEY, CDR2 SVGEGT, per germline. V trimming: 5 bases; J trimming: 4 bases; junction bases outside the gene matches: 9. This CDR3 contains 15 residues. The CDR3 sequence is CASSTRTGSGYGYTF. DNA for the CDR3: TGTGCCAGCAGTACCCGGACAGGGAGCGGCTATGGCTACACCTTC.

V usage is TRBV27 and J usage is TRBJ1-2; possible D gene TRBD1, 6 bases. The V end lost 0 bases, the J end lost 4 bases, and 15 bases lay between the germline ends. The CDR3 length is 16 residues. Per germline, CDR1 MNHEY and CDR2 SMNVEV (reference sequence). CDR3 amino acids: CASSLSFRGALYGYTF. For the CDR3, the DNA is TGTGCCAGCAGTTTATCGTTTCGGGGGGCCCTCTATGGCTACACCTTC.

This clonotype has only a few counts. The V call is TRBV20-1, the J call TRBJ2-6; D remains ambiguous. The length of the CDR3 is 15 residues. Trimming took off 3 bases at V and 0 bases at J, with 9 bases between the two ends. Germline-derived CDR1 and CDR2 are DFQATT and SNEGSKA (reference sequence). The CDR3 sequence is CSARAAPSGANVLTF. The CDR3 bases are TGCAGTGCTAGGGCCGCTCCCTCTGGGGCCAACGTCCTGACTTTC.

This clonotype has only a few counts. The chain joins TRBV6-4 to TRBJ2-1; 8 positions agree with TRBD2. CDR3 size: 15 residues. J gave up 6 bases and V 0 bases, and 4 bases lay outside the gene matches. CDR1 MRHNA and CDR2 SNTAGT come from the germline V gene. Here the CDR3 reads CASSDSERGSNEQFF. The CDR3 region has the DNA TGTGCCAGCAGTGACTCGGAGCGGGGGAGCAATGAGCAGTTCTTC.

The CDR3 reads CSAQGRVVEKLFF. Here the CDR3 DNA reads TGCAGTGCTCAAGGCAGGGTTGTGGAAAAACTGTTTTTT. V usage is TRBV20-1 and J usage is TRBJ1-4; TRBD1 might be the D (5 bases). Germline lookup yields CDR1 DFQATT and CDR2 SNEGSKA (reference sequence). V shed 5 bases and J shed 8 bases, with 15 bases lying between them. CDR3 length: 13 amino acids.

A few counts support this clonotype. The chain uses TRBV29-1 and TRBJ2-5, with D hard to call. The CDR3 length is 13 residues. Deletions cut 5 bases from V and 0 bases from J, with 10 bases between. Germline V gives CDR1 SQVTM, CDR2 ANQGSEA. The DNA for the CDR3 is TGCAGCGTTTCTGTACTGAACCAAGAGACCCAGTACTTC. Translation: CSVSVLNQETQYF.

This clonotype has a handful of counts. The chain is built from TRBV2 and TRBJ2-7; 11 bases match TRBD2. J was trimmed by 6 bases and V by 8 bases; bases with no gene match: 9. The germline CDR1 and CDR2 sequences are SNHLY and FYNNEI. The CDR3 loop spans 14 amino acids. The CDR3 DNA follows: TGTGCCAGCGGCGGCCTAGCGGGAGGAAGCGAGCAGTACTTC. Translation: CASGGLAGGSEQYF. The full variable domain, completed using reference TRBV2 and TRBJ2-7, is EPEVTQTPSHQVTQMGQEVILRCVPISNHLYFYWYRQILGQKVEFLVSFYNNEISEKSEIFDDQFSVERPDGSNFTLKIRSTKLEDSAMYFCASGGLAGGSEQYFGPGTRLTVT.

This clonotype appeared a few times. The genes are TRBV6-5 and TRBJ2-2; no definite D call. This CDR3 spans 15 amino acids. Trimming cost V 2 bases and J 2 bases, with 9 bases left between them. The germline gives CDR1 MNHEY, CDR2 SVGAGI. The CDR3 spells CASSYRRINTGELFF. The CDR3 DNA sequence: TGTGCCAGCAGTTACCGGCGGATAAACACCGGGGAGCTGTTTTTT.

This rearrangement joins TRBV2 to TRBJ1-2, with unresolved D. V shed 4 bases and J shed 6 bases, with 9 bases lying between them. The CDR3 covers 12 residues. Per the germline V gene, CDR1 is SNHLY and CDR2 is FYNNEI. CDR3 nucleotides: TGTGCCAGCAGTGGGGAGTATGATGGCTACACCTTC. Its protein product is CASSGEYDGYTF.

The V and J genes are TRBV5-1 and TRBJ2-7; D is unclear. V lost 3 bases and J 3 bases, leaving 4 bases between the germline ends. The CDR3 covers 11 residues. From germline, CDR1 is SGHRS and CDR2 YFSETQ. The CDR3 here is CASSYNYEQYF. The CDR3, as DNA: TGCGCCAGCAGCTATAACTACGAGCAGTACTTC.

This clonotype is judged medium-sized (0.01 to 0.1%). At one of its ends the junction is not consistent with the germline gene, which may arise from a read error. J is TRBJ2-3 and V is TRBV12-3 or TRBV12-4; D call uncertain. The CDR3 has 13 residues. Here the CDR3 reads CASSLGSTDTQYF. For the CDR3, the DNA is TGTGCCAGCAGCTTAGGCAGCACAGATACGCAGTATTTT.

This clonotype turned up a few times. In DNA form, the CDR3 reads TGTGCCAGCAGTTACTCGGGACAGATTACAGATACGCAGTATTTT. This codes for CASSYSGQITDTQYF. The rearrangement joins TRBV6-5 to TRBJ2-3, with TRBD1 matching 7 bases. V trimming: 0 bases; J trimming: 3 bases; junction bases outside the gene matches: 3. The germline V gene encodes CDR1 MNHEY and CDR2 SVGAGI. This CDR3 region has 15 residues.

This clonotype was detected ten times or more. The chain is built from TRBV20-1 and TRBJ1-2; the D gene is possibly TRBD1 (6 bases). With 4 bases removed from V and 4 bases from J, the gap between germline ends came to 19 bases. In germline, CDR1 is DFQATT, CDR2 SNEGSKA (reference sequence). The CDR3 has 15 residues. The CDR3 DNA reads TGCAGTGCTACCTCCGGGACACCCGAAGTCTATGGCTACACCTTC. Amino acid sequence: CSATSGTPEVYGYTF.

The J gene is TRBJ2-7, the V gene TRBV18, with 8 positions matching TRBD1. The CDR3 runs 15 residues. The junction had 6 bases not matched to a gene; V was cut back by 3 bases and J by 2 bases. In germline, CDR1 is KGHSH, CDR2 LQKENI. The CDR3 DNA reads as TGTGCCAGCTCACCGACAGGGGACGGGGCCTACGAGCAGTACTTC. It codes for CASSPTGDGAYEQYF.

This clonotype was observed many times. The chain uses TRBV5-1 and TRBJ2-3; TRBD2 is a possible D gene (5 bases). V lost 3 bases and J lost 2, with 10 bases in between. Germline values: CDR1 SGHRS, CDR2 YFSETQ. The CDR3 sequence is 14 residues long. As DNA, the CDR3 is TGCGCCAGCAGCTGGAGGCGATCCACAGATACGCAGTATTTT. Translated, it gives CASSWRRSTDTQYF. Complete variable domain (other parts from reference TRBV5-1 and TRBJ2-3): KAGVTQTPRYLIKTRGQQVTLSCSPISGHRSVSWYQQTPGQGLQFLFEYFSETQRNKGNFPGRFSGRQFSNSRSEMNVSTLELGDSALYLCASSWRRSTDTQYFGPGTRLTVL.

This clonotype occurred a few times. The CDR3 bases are TGTGCCAGCAGTTTTAGGGCTAGCGGGAGGGCCGTTTCCTACAATGAGCAGTTCTTC. It codes for CASSFRASGRAVSYNEQFF. The chain employs TRBV12-3 or TRBV12-4 and TRBJ2-1; TRBD2 agrees at 12 bases. The junction had 10 bases not matched to a gene; V was cut back by 3 bases and J by 1 base. The CDR3 totals 19 residues.

The chain uses TRBV29-1 and TRBJ2-1; no firm D call. There are 11 residues in the CDR3. Germline V CDR1 and CDR2: SQVTM, ANQGSEA. V shed 7 bases and J shed 6 bases, with 10 bases lying between them. The CDR3 protein is CSAALGNEQFF. In DNA, the CDR3 is TGCAGCGCGGCCCTCGGCAATGAGCAGTTCTTC.

This clonotype was counted a few times. CDR3 region: CASSPGLEQFF. CDR3 sequence (DNA): TGTGCCAGTAGCCCGGGACTAGAGCAGTTCTTC. J is TRBJ2-1 and V is TRBV19, with 7 bases that match TRBD2. The CDR3 spans 11 residues. With V trimmed by 6 bases and J by 10 bases, 3 bases remained unmatched. Germline-derived CDR1 and CDR2 are LNHDA and SQIVND (reference sequence).

This clonotype occurred a few times. The rearrangement links TRBV7-8 to TRBJ1-2; a weak D match, TRBD1 (5 bases). V dropped 4 bases and J dropped 2 bases, with 14 bases sitting between them. This CDR3 comprises 15 residues. Germline V gives CDR1 SGHVS, CDR2 FQNEAQ. CDR3: CASSSRLAGNYGYTF. For the CDR3, the DNA is TGTGCCAGCAGCTCCCGTCTCGCAGGGAACTATGGCTACACCTTC.

This clonotype has more than one count but fewer than ten. The chain couples TRBV4-1 to TRBJ2-7; tentatively, D is TRBD2 (5 bases). The CDR3 extends over 15 amino acids. The V and J ends lost 4 bases and 2 bases respectively, with 15 bases between them. Germline CDR1 reads MGHRA; CDR2 reads YSYEKL. The CDR3: CASSPESWTAYEQYF. DNA of the CDR3: TGCGCCAGCAGCCCGGAATCCTGGACTGCCTACGAGCAGTACTTC.

This clonotype was seen at least ten times. V gene TRBV18 combines with J gene TRBJ2-3; D remains ambiguous. Germline lookup yields CDR1 KGHSH and CDR2 LQKENI. The CDR3 is 11 amino acids. Trimming stripped 4 bases from V and 7 bases from J, with 6 bases between. CDR3 region: CASSLEYTQYF. DNA for the CDR3: TGTGCCAGCTCACTCGAGTATACGCAGTATTTT.

This clonotype was seen repeatedly, ten times or more. This chain connects TRBV6-5 to TRBJ2-1, with D possibly called TRBD1 or TRBD2 (6 bases each). The CDR3 spans 15 residues. V lost 5 bases to trimming and J lost 4 bases, with 15 bases between them. Per the germline V gene, CDR1 is MNHEY and CDR2 is SVGAGI. The CDR3 sequence: CASSTGIRGYNEQFF. CDR3 coding DNA: TGTGCCAGCAGTACAGGGATTCGGGGGTACAATGAGCAGTTCTTC.

This clonotype has ten or more counts. The chain has TRBV3-1 and TRBJ2-5; TRBD2 might be the D (6 bases). Germline CDR1 reads LGHDT; CDR2 reads YNNKEL (reference sequence). Trimming took off 7 bases at V and 3 bases at J, with 12 bases between the two ends. This CDR3 comprises 13 residues. CDR3 loop: CASNRRAEETQYF. The CDR3 DNA reads as TGTGCCAGCAACCGGAGGGCAGAAGAGACCCAGTACTTC.